This TCR beta chain was profiled in a study of cytomegalovirus exposure and HLA in healthy donors. A multiplex PCR was run with 60 Vbeta primers and 13 Jbeta primers. TCRdb keeps only in-frame clones here, not all; method: immunoSEQ multiplex PCR. The repertoire consists of about 200,000 clones, with roughly 79% occurring once and the leading ten covering 1.5% to 2%. Germline loops: CDR1 MNHEY, CDR2 SMNVEV (reference sequence). The CDR3 consists of 14 residues. A note on this clone: The germline gene is not matched at one end of the junction; a read error may be the cause.

This TCR was sampled from a male donor in good health and CMV-seronegative. V is TRBV27 and J is TRBJ1-1, with D maybe TRBD1 (6 bases). Sequencing was carried out using PBMCs. The CDR3 DNA sequence: TGTGTCAGCAGTTTGGACACAGGGAGCACTGAAGCTTTCTTT. Its protein product is CVSSLDTGSTEAFF.